This TCR beta chain was identified in a study of CD8+ T cells in alopecia areata. Sequencing used cDNA as its template, made by extracting RNA and reverse transcribing it. Produced via immunoSEQ multiplex PCR; TCRdb's table is partial and in-frame only. The sample yields about 160,000 clones, around 60% seen once. Treatment here: oral pan-JAK inhibitor, 5-10 mg twice daily. The V gene's germline CDR1 is KGHSH and CDR2 LQKENI. CDR3 length: 12 amino acids. Trimming stripped 1 base from V and 5 bases from J, with 3 bases between. The count of this clone is one. This chain connects TRBV18 to TRBJ2-1; D is uncertain. The origin of this receptor is a human donor with alopecia areata. Here the sequenced sample was CD4+ T cells sorted from blood, taken at week 24, from a patient treated with tofacitinib. DNA for the CDR3: TGTGCCAGCTCACCACGAAACAATGAGCAGTTCTTC. Protein sequence: CASSPRNNEQFF.